Shown below are 17 T cell receptor beta chains from a single sample sequenced in a study of cytomegalovirus exposure and HLA in healthy donors. PCR was performed using 60 Vbeta and 13 Jbeta primers. The data were produced by immunoSEQ multiplex PCR, yet TCRdb's version contains in-frame clones alone and is incomplete. Found here are 170,000 or so clones, around three quarters of them singletons; the top ten hold 1%. The sequenced sample was PBMCs. The receptors here all came from a woman between 50 and 59 years old in good health and CMV-seropositive.

V and J are TRBV28 and TRBJ1-3; D uncertain. Deletions cut 8 bases from V and 0 bases from J, with 5 bases between. Germline CDR1 and CDR2: MDHEN and SYDVKM. The CDR3 is 12 residues long. The CDR3 is CASEASGNTIYF. The CDR3 DNA reads TGTGCCAGCGAGGCCTCTGGAAACACCATATATTTT.

V is TRBV25-1 and J is TRBJ2-2; D not certain. CDR3 size: 15 residues. The V and J ends lost 1 base and 4 bases respectively, with 10 bases between them. The germline V gene encodes CDR1 MGHDK and CDR2 SYGVNS. The CDR3 loop reads CASSEFGRPTGELFF. DNA for the CDR3: TGTGCCAGCAGTGAATTCGGCAGGCCCACCGGGGAGCTGTTTTTT.

This clone appeared a few times. J is TRBJ1-2 and V is TRBV28; 9 bases line up with TRBD1. The germline gives CDR1 MDHEN, CDR2 SYDVKM. V dropped 4 bases and J dropped 4; count of bases not matched to a gene: 7. The CDR3 loop spans 15 amino acids. CDR3 sequence reads: CASSSNRGPIYGYTF. The DNA for the CDR3 is TGTGCCAGCAGTTCAAACAGGGGGCCAATCTATGGCTACACCTTC.

This sequence joins TRBV5-1 and TRBJ1-1, with D perhaps matching TRBD1 (5 bases). The CDR3 has 16 residues. Germline-derived CDR1 and CDR2 are SGHRS and YFSETQ. V was cut by 5 bases and J by 3 bases, with 20 bases left in between. The CDR3 protein is CASSLLGRGWHTEAFF. CDR3 DNA: TGCGCCAGCAGTCTCCTGGGCCGGGGGTGGCACACTGAAGCTTTCTTT.

This CDR3 is CASSTGTTYNEQFF. The CDR3 DNA sequence: TGTGCCAGCAGCACCGGGACAACCTACAATGAGCAGTTCTTC. This chain links TRBV7-3 with TRBJ2-1; D may be TRBD1 (6 bases). Between the trimmed V and J ends, which lost 5 bases and 2 bases, there was a span of 10 bases. CDR1 and CDR2 from the germline V gene are SGHTA and FQGTGA. This CDR3 has 14 residues.

The V call is TRBV6-5, the J call TRBJ2-6; no firm D call. There are 15 residues in the CDR3. Trimming took off 5 bases at V and 0 bases at J, with 8 bases between the two ends. Germline V lookup: CDR1 MNHEY, CDR2 SVGAGI. CDR3 sequence reads: CASSVQASGANVLTF. The CDR3 region has the DNA TGTGCCAGCAGTGTTCAAGCCTCTGGGGCCAACGTCCTGACTTTC.

The V gene is TRBV5-6, the J gene TRBJ1-4, with 8 bases that match TRBD1. The length of the CDR3 is 14 residues. Germline loops: CDR1 SGHDT, CDR2 YYEEEE. V trimming: 3 bases; J trimming: 4 bases; junction bases outside the gene matches: 2. The CDR3 DNA sequence: TGTGCCAGCAGCTGGGGACAGGTTAATGAAAAACTGTTTTTT. Protein: CASSWGQVNEKLFF.

This clone was seen just once. The J gene is TRBJ2-1, the V gene TRBV7-9; no clear D gene. Deletions cut 4 bases from V and 9 bases from J, with 10 bases between. CDR3 length: 12 amino acids. Germline V gene data show CDR1 as SEHNR and CDR2 as FQNEAQ (reference sequence). CDR3 sequence reads: CASSSPPGEQFF. The CDR3 region has the DNA TGTGCCAGCAGCTCGCCCCCAGGTGAGCAGTTCTTC.

The CDR3 region has the DNA TGTGCCATCAGTGAGTCAGGAGAGACAGGGTCTAACTATGGCTACACCTTC. This codes for CAISESGETGSNYGYTF. The chain combines TRBV10-3 with TRBJ1-2; the match to TRBD1 covers 7 bases. Germline V gene sequence: CDR1 ENHRY, CDR2 SYGVKD. This CDR3 is built from 17 residues. V was pared by 0 bases and J by 0 bases, with 7 bases of the junction left unmatched.

The chain links TRBV28 to TRBJ1-4; weak D call: TRBD1 (5 bases). V dropped 5 bases and J dropped 5 bases, with 24 bases sitting between them. Germline CDR1 MDHEN, CDR2 SYDVKM. The CDR3 loop spans 18 amino acids. The CDR3 DNA follows: TGTGCCAGCAGTGGCCCCAACCAGGGTTTGATCTCGAATGAAAAACTGTTTTTT. Translated: CASSGPNQGLISNEKLFF.

As DNA, the CDR3 is TGTGCCAGCTGGGTGCGGGGCCATCAGCCCCAGCATTTT. Amino acid sequence: CASWVRGHQPQHF. This sequence joins TRBV28 and TRBJ1-5, with a weak D call TRBD1 (5 bases). The germline V and J ends were trimmed by 8 bases and 5 bases, with 13 bases remaining between them. Germline CDR1 MDHEN, CDR2 SYDVKM. The CDR3 runs 13 residues.

The rearrangement uses TRBV19 and TRBJ2-7; D not resolved. Between the trimmed V and J ends, which lost 0 bases and 6 bases, there was a span of 24 bases. The CDR3 runs to 18 residues. Looked up from germline, CDR1 is LNHDA and CDR2 is SQIVND (reference sequence). CDR3 residues: CASSIETGVSGIGSEQYF. CDR3 coding DNA: TGTGCCAGTAGTATAGAGACCGGTGTATCAGGAATTGGAAGCGAGCAGTACTTC.

Remarks on this clone: The junction departs from the called germline gene at one end, perhaps through a read error. V usage is TRBV7-3 and J usage is TRBJ2-3; 9 nucleotides align to TRBD1. This CDR3 spans 16 amino acids. Looked up from germline, CDR1 is SGHTA and CDR2 is FQGTGA. CDR3: CSSSLLGQGSTDTQYF. CDR3 nucleotides: TGTTCCAGCAGCTTACTGGGACAGGGAAGCACAGATACGCAGTATTTT.

The V and J genes are TRBV9 and TRBJ2-2; no reliable D call. The CDR3 sequence is 16 residues long. V lost 0 bases and J lost 0, with 9 bases in between. Germline V gives CDR1 SGDLS, CDR2 YYNGEE. The CDR3 DNA reads as TGTGCCAGCAGCGTAGCTACCAGGCCGAACACCGGGGAGCTGTTTTTT. Translating it yields CASSVATRPNTGELFF.

This chain links TRBV18 with TRBJ1-2; TRBD1 aligns across 8 bases. V dropped 2 bases and J dropped 4; count of bases not matched to a gene: 6. This CDR3 has 15 residues. Germline CDR1 and CDR2: KGHSH and LQKENI. The CDR3 bases are TGTGCCAGCTCACCAGGGGCAGGGGGCGGCTATGGCTACACCTTC. This codes for CASSPGAGGGYGYTF.

This chain uses TRBV7-2 with TRBJ1-2; a weak D match, TRBD1 (6 bases). CDR3 size: 13 residues. The germline CDR1 and CDR2 sequences are SGHTA and FQGNSA. The V end was cut by 11 bases, the J end by 2 bases, with 15 bases between. The CDR3 bases are TGTGCCTCGAGGGGGGGGCCCAACTATGGCTACACCTTC. Amino acid sequence: CASRGGPNYGYTF.

The chain joins TRBV28 to TRBJ2-7; 12 positions match TRBD1. The J segment lost 5 bases and the V segment lost 2 bases, leaving 7 bases of the junction unmatched. Germline V gene lookup returns CDR1 MDHEN and CDR2 SYDVKM. There are 16 residues in the CDR3. The DNA of the CDR3 is TGTGCCAGCAGTTTACCCGGGACAGGGGGCTTGCACGAGCAGTACTTC. This translates into CASSLPGTGGLHEQYF.